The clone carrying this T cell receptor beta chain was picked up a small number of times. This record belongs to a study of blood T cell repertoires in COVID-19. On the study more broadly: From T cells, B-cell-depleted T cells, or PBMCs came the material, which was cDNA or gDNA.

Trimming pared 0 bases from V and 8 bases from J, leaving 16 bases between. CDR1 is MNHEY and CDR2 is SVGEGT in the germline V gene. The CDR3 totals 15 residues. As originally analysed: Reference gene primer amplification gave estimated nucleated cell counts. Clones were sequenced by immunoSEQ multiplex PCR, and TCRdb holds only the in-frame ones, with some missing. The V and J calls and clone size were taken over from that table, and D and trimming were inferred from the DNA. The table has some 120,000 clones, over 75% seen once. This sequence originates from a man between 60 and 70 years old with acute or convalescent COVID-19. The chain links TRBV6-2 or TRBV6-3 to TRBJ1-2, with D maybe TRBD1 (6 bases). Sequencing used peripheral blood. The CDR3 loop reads CASSYSAGAVDGYTF. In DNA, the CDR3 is TGTGCCAGCAGTTACTCAGCGGGGGCGGTAGACGGCTACACCTTC.